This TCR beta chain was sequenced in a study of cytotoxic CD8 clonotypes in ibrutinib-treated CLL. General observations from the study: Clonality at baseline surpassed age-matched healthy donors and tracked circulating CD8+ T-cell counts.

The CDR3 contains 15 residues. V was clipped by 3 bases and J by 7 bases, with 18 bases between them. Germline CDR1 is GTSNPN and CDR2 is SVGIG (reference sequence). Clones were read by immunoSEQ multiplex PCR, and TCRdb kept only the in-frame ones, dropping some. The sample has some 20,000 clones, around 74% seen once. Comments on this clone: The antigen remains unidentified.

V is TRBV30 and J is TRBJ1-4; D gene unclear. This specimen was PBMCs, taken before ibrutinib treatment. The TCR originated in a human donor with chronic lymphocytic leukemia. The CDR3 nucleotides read TGTGCCTGGAGCGCCCTAAGGGCGAGAGGTGAAAAACTGTTTTTT. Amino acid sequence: CAWSALRARGEKLFF. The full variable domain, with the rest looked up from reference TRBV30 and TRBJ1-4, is SQTIHQWPATLVQPVGSPLSLECTVEGTSNPNLYWYRQAAGRGLQLLFYSVGIGQISSEVPQNLSASRPQDRQFILSSKKLLLSDSGFYLCAWSALRARGEKLFFGSGTQLSVL.